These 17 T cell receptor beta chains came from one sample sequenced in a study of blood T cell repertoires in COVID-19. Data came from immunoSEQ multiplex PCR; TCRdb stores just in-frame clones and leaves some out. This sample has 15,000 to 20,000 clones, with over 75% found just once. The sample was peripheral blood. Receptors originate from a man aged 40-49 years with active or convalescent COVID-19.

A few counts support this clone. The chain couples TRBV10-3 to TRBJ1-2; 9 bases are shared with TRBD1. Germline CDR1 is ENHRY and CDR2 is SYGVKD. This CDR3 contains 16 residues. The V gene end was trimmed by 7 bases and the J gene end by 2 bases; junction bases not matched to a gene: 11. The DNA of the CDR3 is TGTGCCATCAACCCACAGGGGGCCACAGGAAACTATGGCTACACCTTC. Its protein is CAINPQGATGNYGYTF.

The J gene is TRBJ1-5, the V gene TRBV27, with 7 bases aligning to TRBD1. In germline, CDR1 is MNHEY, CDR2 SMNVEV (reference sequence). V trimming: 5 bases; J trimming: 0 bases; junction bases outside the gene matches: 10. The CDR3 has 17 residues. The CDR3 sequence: CASSPGTDPYSNQPQHF. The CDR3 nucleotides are TGTGCCAGCAGTCCGGGGACAGATCCTTATAGCAATCAGCCCCAGCATTTT.

The CDR3 nucleotides are TGTGCCAGCTCACCACCTGCGCAGGGGGCGCTTGGAAACACCATATATTTT. Translation gives CASSPPAQGALGNTIYF. The chain recombines TRBV18 with TRBJ1-3; TRBD1 matches at 8 bases. The trim removed 0 bases at V and 3 bases at J, leaving 7 bases unmatched. Per germline, CDR1 KGHSH and CDR2 LQKENI. The CDR3 runs 17 residues.

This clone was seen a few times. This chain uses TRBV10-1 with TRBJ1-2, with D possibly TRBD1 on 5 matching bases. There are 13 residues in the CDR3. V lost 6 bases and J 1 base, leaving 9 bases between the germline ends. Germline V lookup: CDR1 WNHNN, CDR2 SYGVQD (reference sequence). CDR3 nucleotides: TGCGCCAGCAGCGAAGACAGTAACTATGGCTACACCTTC. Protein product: CASSEDSNYGYTF.

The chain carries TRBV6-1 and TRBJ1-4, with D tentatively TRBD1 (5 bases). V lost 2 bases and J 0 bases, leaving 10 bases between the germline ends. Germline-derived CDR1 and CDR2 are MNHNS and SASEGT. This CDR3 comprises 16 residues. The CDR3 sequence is CASSEQGFATNEKLFF. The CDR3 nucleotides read TGTGCCAGCAGTGAACAGGGATTTGCAACTAATGAAAAACTGTTTTTT.

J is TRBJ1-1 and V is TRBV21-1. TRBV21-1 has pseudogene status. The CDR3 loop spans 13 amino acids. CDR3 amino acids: CASTLRCGSEAFF. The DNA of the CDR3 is TGTGCCAGCACCTTACGGTGCGGTTCTGAAGCTTTCTTT.

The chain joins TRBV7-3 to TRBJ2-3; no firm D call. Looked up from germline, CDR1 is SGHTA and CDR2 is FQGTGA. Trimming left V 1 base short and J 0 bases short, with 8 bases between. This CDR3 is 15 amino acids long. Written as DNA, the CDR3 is TGTGCCAGCAGCTTAATGGCACCCAGCACAGATACGCAGTATTTT. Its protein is CASSLMAPSTDTQYF.

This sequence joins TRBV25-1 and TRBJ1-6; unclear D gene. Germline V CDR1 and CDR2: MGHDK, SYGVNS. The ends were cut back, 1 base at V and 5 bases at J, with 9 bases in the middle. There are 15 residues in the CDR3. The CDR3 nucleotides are TGTGCCAGCAGTGAATGGACGGGGAATAATTCACCCCTCCACTTT. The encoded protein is CASSEWTGNNSPLHF. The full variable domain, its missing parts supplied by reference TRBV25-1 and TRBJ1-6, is EADIYQTPRYLVIGTGKKITLECSQTMGHDKMYWYQQDPGMELHLIHYSYGVNSTEKGDLSSESTVSRIRTEHFPLTLESARPSHTSQYLCASSEWTGNNSPLHFGNGTRLTVT.

The CDR3 reads CASSPSTSGGLNEQFF. The CDR3 nucleotides read TGCGCCAGCAGCCCCTCGACTAGCGGGGGGCTCAATGAGCAGTTCTTC. The chain carries TRBV5-1 and TRBJ2-1, with TRBD2 identical over 13 bases. J gave up 6 bases and V 4 bases, and 7 bases lay outside the gene matches. The CDR3 sequence is 16 residues long. CDR1 is SGHRS and CDR2 is YFSETQ in the germline V gene.

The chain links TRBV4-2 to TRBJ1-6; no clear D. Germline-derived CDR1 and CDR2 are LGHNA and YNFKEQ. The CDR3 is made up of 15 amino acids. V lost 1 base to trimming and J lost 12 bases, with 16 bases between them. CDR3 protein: CASSQATPTYRPLHF. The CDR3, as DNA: TGTGCCAGCAGCCAAGCGACCCCGACATACAGACCCCTCCACTTT.

CDR3 sequence (DNA): TGTGCCAGCAGTCTAGCCCGGGAGACCCAGTACTTC. Encoded protein: CASSLARETQYF. This sequence joins TRBV6-5 and TRBJ2-5, with D tentatively TRBD2 (5 bases). Trimming took off 5 bases at V and 5 bases at J, with 9 bases between the two ends. The CDR3 is made up of 12 amino acids. Per germline, CDR1 MNHEY and CDR2 SVGAGI.

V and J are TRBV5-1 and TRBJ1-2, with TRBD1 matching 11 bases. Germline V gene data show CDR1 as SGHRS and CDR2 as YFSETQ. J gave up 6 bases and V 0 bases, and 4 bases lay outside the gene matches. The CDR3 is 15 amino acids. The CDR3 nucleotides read TGCGCCAGCAGCTTGGAAGGACAGGGGGCTGATGGCTACACCTTC. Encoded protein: CASSLEGQGADGYTF.

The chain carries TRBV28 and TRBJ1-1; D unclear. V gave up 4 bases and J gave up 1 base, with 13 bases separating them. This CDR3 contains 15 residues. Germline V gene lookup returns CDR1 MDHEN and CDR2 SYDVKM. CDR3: CASSSSESRNTEAFF. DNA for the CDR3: TGTGCCAGCAGTTCGTCTGAGTCGCGGAACACTGAAGCTTTCTTT.

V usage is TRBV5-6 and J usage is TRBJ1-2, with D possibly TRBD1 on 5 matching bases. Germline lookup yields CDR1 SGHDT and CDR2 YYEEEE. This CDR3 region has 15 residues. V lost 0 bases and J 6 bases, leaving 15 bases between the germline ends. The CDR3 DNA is TGTGCCAGCAGCTTGGGACCGGGACTCCAACATGGCTACACCTTC. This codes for CASSLGPGLQHGYTF.

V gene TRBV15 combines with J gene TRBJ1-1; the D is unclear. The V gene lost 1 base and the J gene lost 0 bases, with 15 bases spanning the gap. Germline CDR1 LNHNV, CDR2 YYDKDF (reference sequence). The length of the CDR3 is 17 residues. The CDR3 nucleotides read TGTGCCACCAGCAGAGTGCCGGCGGATATCGTGAACACTGAAGCTTTCTTT. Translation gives CATSRVPADIVNTEAFF.

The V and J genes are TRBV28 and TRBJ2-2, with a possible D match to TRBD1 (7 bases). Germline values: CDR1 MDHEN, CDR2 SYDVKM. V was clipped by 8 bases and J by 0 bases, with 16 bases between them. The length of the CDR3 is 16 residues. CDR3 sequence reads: CASCPGGTANTGELFF. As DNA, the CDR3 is TGTGCCAGCTGCCCGGGCGGGACAGCGAACACCGGGGAGCTGTTTTTT.

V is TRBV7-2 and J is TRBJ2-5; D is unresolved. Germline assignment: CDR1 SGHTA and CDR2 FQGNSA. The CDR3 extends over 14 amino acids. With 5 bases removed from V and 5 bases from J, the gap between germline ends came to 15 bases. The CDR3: CASSPSPASETQYF. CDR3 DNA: TGTGCCAGCAGCCCTAGTCCAGCGTCGGAGACCCAGTACTTC.